One sample yielded the 28 T cell receptor beta chains listed below, sequenced in a study of blood T cell repertoires in COVID-19. Data came from immunoSEQ multiplex PCR; TCRdb stores just in-frame clones and leaves some out. The repertoire holds 100,000 to 150,000 clones, with roughly 89% as singletons. Source material: peripheral blood. Every receptor here comes from a man aged 60 to 75 with COVID-19, enrolled during active disease.

The V call is TRBV6-5, the J call TRBJ2-7; TRBD1 aligns across 9 bases. Germline CDR1 is MNHEY and CDR2 is SVGAGI. The CDR3 runs to 15 residues. J lost 7 bases, V lost 7 bases, and 14 bases had no gene match. CDR3 nucleotides: TGTGCCAGCATCTCCGGGACAGGGCTTCGATTAGAGCAGTACTTC. As protein: CASISGTGLRLEQYF.

The genes are TRBV9 and TRBJ2-3, with 9 nucleotides matching TRBD2. V lost 4 bases and J lost 2; bases outside the gene matches: 5. The CDR3 loop spans 15 amino acids. Germline V gene lookup returns CDR1 SGDLS and CDR2 YYNGEE. The DNA of the CDR3 is TGTGCCAGCAGCCCGACTAGCGGAAACACAGATACGCAGTATTTT. Its translation is CASSPTSGNTDTQYF.

V and J are TRBV19 and TRBJ1-2; D remains ambiguous. Germline values: CDR1 LNHDA, CDR2 SQIVND (reference sequence). Trimming took off 5 bases at V and 4 bases at J, with 8 bases between the two ends. The CDR3 consists of 12 residues. The CDR3 DNA is TGTGCCAGTAGTGATAGAACCTATGGCTACACCTTC. Its protein is CASSDRTYGYTF.

The V gene is TRBV15, the J gene TRBJ2-3, with TRBD1 matching over 8 bases. V gave up 3 bases and J gave up 2 bases; unmatched junction bases: 7. This CDR3 region has 16 residues. CDR1 and CDR2 (germline): LNHNV, YYDKDF (reference sequence). The CDR3 loop reads CATSSSGQGATDTQYF. The CDR3, as DNA: TGTGCCACCAGCAGCTCTGGACAGGGCGCCACAGATACGCAGTATTTT. The complete variable domain, with remaining parts taken from reference TRBV15 and TRBJ2-3, reads DAMVIQNPRYQVTQFGKPVTLSCSQTLNHNVMYWYQQKSSQAPKLLFHYYDKDFNNEADTPDNFQSRRPNTSFCFLDIRSPGLGDTAMYLCATSSSGQGATDTQYFGPGTRLTVL.

This clone has more than one count but fewer than ten. The chain uses TRBV20-1 and TRBJ1-6; the D is unclear. V lost 3 bases to trimming and J lost 0 bases, with 9 bases between them. The germline CDR1 and CDR2 sequences are DFQATT and SNEGSKA (reference sequence). The CDR3 extends over 15 amino acids. The DNA of the CDR3 is TGCAGTGCTAGTTATGGGAGCTCCTATAATTCACCCCTCCACTTT. Its translation: CSASYGSSYNSPLHF.

This chain joins TRBV7-8 and TRBJ2-7; weak D call: TRBD1 (7 bases). V dropped 8 bases and J dropped 5 bases, with 19 bases sitting between them. Germline V gene lookup returns CDR1 SGHVS and CDR2 FQNEAQ. The CDR3 has 14 residues. CDR3 bases: TGTGCCAGCGGGACAGCGGGTAAAATCCACGAGCAGTACTTC. It translates to CASGTAGKIHEQYF. Full variable domain (rest looked up from reference TRBV7-8 and TRBJ2-7): GAGVSQSPRYKVAKRGQDVALRCDPISGHVSLFWYQQALGQGPEFLTYFQNEAQLDKSGLPSDRFFAERPEGSVSTLKIQRTQQEDSAVYLCASGTAGKIHEQYFGPGTRLTVT.

This chain links TRBV29-1 with TRBJ1-2; D gene ambiguous. Germline CDR1 and CDR2: SQVTM and ANQGSEA. The length of the CDR3 is 13 residues. V gave up 0 bases and J gave up 0 bases, with 5 bases separating them. The DNA for the CDR3 is TGCAGCGTTGAAGAACTATCTAACTATGGCTACACCTTC. Translated: CSVEELSNYGYTF.

The J gene is TRBJ2-2, the V gene TRBV5-1; D may be TRBD1 (7 bases). CDR1 is SGHRS, CDR2 YFSETQ, per germline. The V end was cut by 0 bases, the J end by 5 bases, with 11 bases between. This CDR3 spans 15 amino acids. The DNA for the CDR3 is TGCGCCAGCAGCTTGGTAGCAGGGGGGACCGGGGAGCTGTTTTTT. Its translation: CASSLVAGGTGELFF.

The chain uses TRBV11-1 and TRBJ1-1, with TRBD1 as a possible D gene (5 bases). The CDR3 has 16 amino acids. V lost 4 bases to trimming and J lost 6 bases, with 21 bases between them. Per the germline V gene, CDR1 is SGHAT and CDR2 is FQDESV (reference sequence). The CDR3 nucleotides are TGTGCCAGCAGCTCAACCCGGGACTTTTCCATCGCTGAAGCTTTCTTT. This gives the protein CASSSTRDFSIAEAFF. The full variable domain, with the rest looked up from reference TRBV11-1 and TRBJ1-1, is EAEVAQSPRYKITEKSQAVAFWCDPISGHATLYWYRQILGQGPELLVQFQDESVVDDSQLPKDRFSAERLKGVDSTLKIQPAELGDSAMYLCASSSTRDFSIAEAFFGQGTRLTVV.

The chain combines TRBV7-2 with TRBJ2-1; 9 positions agree with TRBD2. Germline assignment: CDR1 SGHTA and CDR2 FQGNSA. The ends lost 1 base at V and 3 bases at J; junction bases unmatched: 4. This CDR3 region has 16 residues. CDR3 residues: CASSLVATSGYNEQFF. CDR3 bases: TGTGCCAGCAGCTTAGTTGCGACTAGCGGCTACAATGAGCAGTTCTTC.

V gene TRBV5-1 combines with J gene TRBJ2-1; the D gene is possibly TRBD1 (6 bases). CDR3 length equals 18 residues. Germline CDR1 SGHRS, CDR2 YFSETQ. V lost 1 base and J 5 bases, leaving 22 bases between the germline ends. CDR3 sequence: CASSLIGRGPGVDNEQFF. In nucleotides, the CDR3 is TGCGCCAGCAGCTTGATAGGTCGTGGGCCAGGGGTGGACAATGAGCAGTTCTTC.

The chain links TRBV6-5 to TRBJ2-1; perhaps TRBD1 as D (8 bases). Trimming left V 8 bases short and J 5 bases short, with 19 bases between. The germline CDR1 and CDR2 sequences are MNHEY and SVGAGI. The CDR3 extends over 15 amino acids. The CDR3 DNA is TGTGCCAGCGGTCGGACAGGGAGGGGTGACAATGAGCAGTTCTTC. Translating it yields CASGRTGRGDNEQFF.

This chain uses TRBV19 with TRBJ1-6; D is possibly TRBD1 (6 bases). Germline CDR1 is LNHDA and CDR2 is SQIVND (reference sequence). The CDR3 spans 14 residues. V was cut by 7 bases and J by 6 bases, with 13 bases left in between. Here the CDR3 reads CASTSGQVNSPLHF. The CDR3 region has the DNA TGTGCCAGTACCTCGGGACAAGTTAATTCACCCCTCCACTTT.

The chain couples TRBV9 to TRBJ2-3; D might be TRBD1 (8 bases). V lost 3 bases to trimming and J lost 6 bases, with 14 bases between them. The germline CDR1 and CDR2 sequences are SGDLS and YYNGEE. The CDR3 spans 14 residues. CDR3 in DNA: TGTGCCAGCAGCGAACAGGGGGAGGGGGATACGCAGTATTTT. Protein product: CASSEQGEGDTQYF.

A word on this clone: At one end, the junction sequence differs from germline, possibly due to a read error. The chain links TRBV6-2 or TRBV6-3 to TRBJ2-3, with TRBD2 matching over 12 bases. The CDR3 extends over 16 amino acids. In germline, CDR1 is MNHEY, CDR2 SVGEGT. The CDR3 spells CASSDSSGGVTDTQYF. The DNA of the CDR3 is TGTGCCAGCAGTGACTCTAGCGGGGGGGTCACAGATACGCAGTATTTT.

With regard to this clone: It is unclear where the CDR3 begins or ends on the DNA, so no DNA is shown, and the CDR3 is as TCRdb lists it. The V gene is TRBV12-2, the J gene TRBJ1-2. TRBV12-2 is a documented pseudogene. The CDR3 is made up of 20 amino acids, end residues included. The CDR3 here is CASRLVQYRCGPQINYGYTF.

CDR3 nucleotides: TGTGCCAGCAGGCCAAGCGGGGGATCCTACAATGAGCAGTTCTTC. Translated: CASRPSGGSYNEQFF. This sequence joins TRBV7-3 and TRBJ2-1; 8 bases match TRBD2. V shed 6 bases, J shed 1 base, and the junction held 5 bases outside the gene matches. The CDR3 length is 15 residues. Germline V gives CDR1 SGHTA, CDR2 FQGTGA.

This chain's CDR3 is CASSHDSGGTEQFF. The DNA for the CDR3 is TGTGCCAGCAGCCACGACTCGGGGGGTACTGAGCAGTTCTTC. The chain carries TRBV7-2 and TRBJ2-1; 7 bases map to TRBD2. Germline CDR1 and CDR2: SGHTA and FQGNSA. CDR3 size: 14 residues. The V segment lost 5 bases and the J segment 9 bases; nucleotides outside the gene matches: 10. Full variable domain (missing parts from reference TRBV7-2 and TRBJ2-1): GAGVSQSPSNKVTEKGKDVELRCDPISGHTALYWYRQSLGQGLEFLIYFQGNSAPDKSGLPSDRFSAERTGGSVSTLTIQRTQQEDSAVYLCASSHDSGGTEQFFGPGTRLTVL.

V gene TRBV24-1 combines with J gene TRBJ1-2, with TRBD1 as a possible D gene (5 bases). The CDR3 runs to 15 residues. Trimming took off 2 bases at V and 3 bases at J, with 12 bases between the two ends. Germline assignment: CDR1 KGHDR and CDR2 SFDVKD. The chain's CDR3 is CATSDSSGRDYGYTF. DNA for the CDR3: TGTGCCACCAGTGATTCGTCCGGCAGGGACTATGGCTACACCTTC.

The chain is built from TRBV30 and TRBJ2-7, with 7 positions matching TRBD1. Germline V gene sequence: CDR1 GTSNPN, CDR2 SVGIG (reference sequence). With V trimmed by 8 bases and J by 5 bases, 9 bases remained unmatched. CDR3 size: 12 residues. In DNA form, the CDR3 reads TGTGCCGCGGAATTGACAGGGAACGAGCAGTACTTC. This sequence encodes CAAELTGNEQYF.

The gene calls are TRBV12-3 or TRBV12-4 and TRBJ1-5; D remains unclear. V lost 7 bases and J lost 3, with 7 bases in between. The CDR3 is made up of 12 amino acids. Written as DNA, the CDR3 is TGTGCCAGCACACAAGACAATCAGCCCCAGCATTTT. Its translation: CASTQDNQPQHF.

The chain combines TRBV9 with TRBJ2-7; 10 nucleotides line up with TRBD1. Losses at the gene ends were 0 bases for V and 6 bases for J; bases not matched to a gene: 18. Germline V CDR1 and CDR2: SGDLS, YYNGEE. The CDR3 has 19 residues. For the CDR3, the DNA is TGTGCCAGCAGCGTAGCTGCCCTCCCCCCCGGGACAGGGGTTGGCGAGCAGTACTTC. It encodes CASSVAALPPGTGVGEQYF.

The rearrangement links TRBV29-1 to TRBJ2-7, with 9 positions matching TRBD1. J gave up 6 bases and V 6 bases, and 6 bases lay outside the gene matches. The V gene's germline CDR1 is SQVTM and CDR2 ANQGSEA. The CDR3 totals 12 residues. The chain's CDR3 is CSVATDRGEQYF. The CDR3 bases are TGCAGCGTCGCTACGGACAGGGGCGAGCAGTACTTC.

The chain carries TRBV7-3 and TRBJ2-2; 7 bases match TRBD1. This CDR3 is 17 amino acids long. J was trimmed by 6 bases and V by 2 bases; bases with no gene match: 12. CDR1 SGHTA and CDR2 FQGTGA come from the germline V gene. The CDR3 spells CASSLYTQDRDAGELFF. As DNA, the CDR3 is TGTGCCAGCAGCTTATACACCCAAGACAGGGACGCCGGGGAGCTGTTTTTT. The full variable domain, in which reference TRBV7-3 and TRBJ2-2 provide the parts outside the CDR3, is GAGVSQTPSNKVTEKGKYVELRCDPISGHTALYWYRQSLGQGPEFLIYFQGTGAADDSGLPNDRFFAVRPEGSVSTLKIQRTERGDSAVYLCASSLYTQDRDAGELFFGEGSRLTVL.

The chain is built from TRBV6-1 and TRBJ1-3; D is unclear. Deletions cut 1 base from V and 0 bases from J, with 7 bases between. The germline V gene has CDR1 MNHNS and CDR2 SASEGT. CDR3 length: 15 amino acids. This CDR3 is CASSEGGFSGNTIYF. Written as DNA, the CDR3 is TGTGCCAGCAGTGAAGGAGGTTTCTCTGGAAACACCATATATTTT.

This clone came up once. As DNA, the CDR3 is TGTGCCAGTAGTAAGGGGGTTACCAATCAGCCCCAGCATTTT. It translates to CASSKGVTNQPQHF. The chain uses TRBV19 and TRBJ1-5; tentative D call: TRBD1 (6 bases). The germline CDR1 and CDR2 sequences are LNHDA and SQIVND (reference sequence). V lost 4 bases and J 3 bases, leaving 10 bases between the germline ends. This CDR3 comprises 14 residues.

The chain uses TRBV9 and TRBJ2-1, with 8 bases matching TRBD1. Germline V gene lookup returns CDR1 SGDLS and CDR2 YYNGEE. Losses at the gene ends were 0 bases for V and 3 bases for J; bases not matched to a gene: 8. CDR3 size: 17 residues. This CDR3 is CASSVGSDRVFYNEQFF. CDR3 in DNA: TGTGCCAGCAGCGTAGGCTCGGACAGGGTCTTCTACAATGAGCAGTTCTTC.

This sequence joins TRBV14 and TRBJ2-5; D unclear. V lost 1 base and J 13 bases, leaving 13 bases between the germline ends. The CDR3 is 12 amino acids. Germline-derived CDR1 and CDR2 are SGHDN and FVKESK. CDR3 DNA: TGTGCCAGCAGCCAAGTCATATCGGCGGTGTACTTC. Its protein product is CASSQVISAVYF.